Here is one TCR beta chain with its context. Its target is not known. Constant-region reverse primers amplified full-length variable regions, followed by semi-nested Nested Universal Primer A PCR. TCRdb used MiXCR to reprocess the 5' RACE reads, holding one entry per CDR3 protein. The table lists 5,000 to 6,000 distinct CDR3 sequences, more than 50% of them singletons. This CDR3 contains 16 residues. CDR1 is DFQATT, CDR2 SNEGSKA, per germline (reference sequence). V shed 1 base and J 4 bases; nucleotides not matched to a gene: 7. Overall study findings and caveats: The larger-cohort validation was restricted to a single TCR beta V-J rearrangement rather than whole repertoires. Tumor Treg TCRs overlapped most with tumor naive CD4+ cells.

The memory fraction was CD4+CD45RO+CD25- cells. V gene TRBV20-1 combines with J gene TRBJ2-1; TRBD2 matches 10 bases. The sample taken for sequencing was memory CD4+ T cells sorted from blood. Indicated subset: memory CD4+ T cells, CD4+CD45RO+CD25-. The sequence was obtained from a female donor with breast cancer. The CDR3 sequence: CSARAGLAARYNEQFF. In nucleotides, the CDR3 is TGCAGTGCTAGAGCAGGACTAGCGGCCAGATACAATGAGCAGTTCTTC.